This TCR beta chain is from a study of T-cell reconstitution after alpha-beta-depleted transplantation in children. The study, taken as a whole, reports: Diversity of TCRbeta at day 60 was high in some patients, arising from surviving recipient T cells and thymic progenitors. Counts and diversity of T cells one year after transplant came mostly from newly produced T cells. The origin of alpha-beta T cells about two months after transplant was reportedly several hundred expanded graft clones.

Unique molecular identifiers were used to barcode this TCRbeta library. TCRdb independently ran MiXCR on the PCR reads; one entry per CDR3 protein. The sample holds around 960,000 distinct CDR3 sequences, 25% to 30% seen once. This CDR3 spans 14 amino acids. V was trimmed by 3 bases and J by 1 base, leaving 9 bases between them. This clonotype came up a few times. Its antigen is not identified. The specimen comprised PBMCs, mostly from graft donor cells, sampled 360 days after TCRalphabeta/CD19-depleted stem cell transplant. The TCR sequence derives from a boy under two years old who had a stem cell transplant for SCID, so the T cells may come from the graft donor. The chain joins TRBV12-3 or TRBV12-4 to TRBJ1-1; D remains ambiguous. For the CDR3, the DNA is TGTGCCAGCAGTTTGTCGCACCAGAACACTGAAGCTTTCTTT. Protein product: CASSLSHQNTEAFF.